A single sample is the source of the 16 T cell receptor beta chains below, sequenced in a study of Ad26.COV2.S vaccination and SARS-CoV-2 variants. Noted treatment: about 20 received Ad26.COV2.S at low or high dose, single or two shots; about 5 received placebo; per-sample allocation not given. Specimen acquisition occurred on day 63 following the initial vaccine or placebo injection. Clones were read by immunoSEQ multiplex PCR, and TCRdb kept only the in-frame ones, dropping some. The repertoire includes hundreds of thousands of clones, more than 85% of them detected once, and around 5.3% sits in the top ten. Specimen: peripheral blood, collected in a trial of Ad26.COV2.S vaccine versus placebo. The receptors were gathered from a person between 18 and 59 years old who received the Ad26.COV2.S COVID-19 vaccine or a placebo.

This chain connects TRBV6-1 to TRBJ2-7, with 7 bases fitting TRBD1. The CDR3 is 13 residues long. V gave up 3 bases and J gave up 2 bases; unmatched junction bases: 1. Germline values: CDR1 MNHNS, CDR2 SASEGT. The CDR3 DNA follows: TGTGCCAGCAGTGAGGGACAGACCTACGAGCAGTACTTC. Residues: CASSEGQTYEQYF.

The CDR3 DNA reads as TGTGCCAGCTCAGCAGGACAGGGTAGGCGCTACACCTTC. It yields the protein CASSAGQGRRYTF. V is TRBV18 and J is TRBJ1-2; 8 bases fit TRBD1. Germline V gene data show CDR1 as KGHSH and CDR2 as LQKENI. J lost 9 bases, V lost 5 bases, and 8 bases had no gene match. The CDR3 runs to 13 residues.

This clone was detected ten times or more. The chain carries TRBV11-2 and TRBJ2-3, with D unclear. From germline, CDR1 is SGHAT and CDR2 FQNNGV. CDR3 size: 15 residues. V dropped 0 bases and J dropped 2 bases, with 9 bases sitting between them. The CDR3 nucleotides are TGTGCCAGCAGCTTAGATCGGCCTTACACAGATACGCAGTATTTT. It yields the protein CASSLDRPYTDTQYF.

The V call is TRBV28, the J call TRBJ2-5, with TRBD2 as a possible D gene (5 bases). CDR1 is MDHEN and CDR2 is SYDVKM in the germline V gene. This CDR3 is built from 13 residues. V gave up 3 bases and J gave up 7 bases, with 12 bases separating them. CDR3 DNA: TGTGCCAGCAGTTTGGGATCTCGGGGGACCCAGTACTTC. This translates into CASSLGSRGTQYF.

The V call is TRBV11-1, the J call TRBJ2-2; 8 nucleotides match TRBD1. Germline CDR1 and CDR2: SGHAT and FQDESV (reference sequence). Trimming took 3 bases from V and 5 from J; bases not matched to a gene: 2. The CDR3 runs 14 residues. CDR3 region: CASSFRGRTGELFF. For the CDR3, the DNA is TGTGCCAGCAGCTTCAGGGGGCGAACCGGGGAGCTGTTTTTT.

The genes are TRBV10-3 and TRBJ1-2; 9 positions agree with TRBD1. J lost 0 bases, V lost 6 bases, and 8 bases had no gene match. CDR1 ENHRY and CDR2 SYGVKD come from the germline V gene. The CDR3 contains 16 residues. Written as DNA, the CDR3 is TGTGCCATCAGCGGGGACAGGGACGGGACTAACTATGGCTACACCTTC. Encoded protein: CAISGDRDGTNYGYTF.

Points on this clone: The same CDR3 also results from other DNA sequences found in this sample. The rearrangement uses TRBV28 and TRBJ2-7; D is unclear. The length of the CDR3 is 12 residues. Germline assignment: CDR1 MDHEN and CDR2 SYDVKM. V was clipped by 8 bases and J by 0 bases, with 8 bases between them. CDR3 sequence: CASRASSYEQYF. The CDR3 bases are TGTGCCAGCCGGGCGAGCTCCTACGAGCAGTACTTC.

The J gene is TRBJ2-5, the V gene TRBV5-8; D unresolved. This CDR3 is built from 14 residues. Germline assignment: CDR1 SGHTS and CDR2 YDEGEE. V gave up 2 bases and J gave up 5 bases, with 13 bases separating them. The CDR3: CASSFAAIPETQYF. The CDR3 DNA is TGTGCCAGCAGCTTTGCTGCCATTCCGGAGACCCAGTACTTC.

The chain couples TRBV4-2 to TRBJ2-5; D is perhaps TRBD2 (5 bases). The germline V gene encodes CDR1 LGHNA and CDR2 YNFKEQ. Trimming took 0 bases from V and 0 from J, leaving 8 bases between them. The CDR3 is 15 residues long. CDR3: CASSQDGLNQETQYF. In nucleotides, the CDR3 is TGTGCCAGCAGCCAAGATGGACTTAACCAAGAGACCCAGTACTTC.

V is TRBV3-1 (or the pseudogene TRBV3-2) and J is TRBJ1-2; the match to TRBD1 covers 8 bases. Trimming at V came to 5 bases and at J to 7 bases, leaving 6 bases not matched to a gene. Germline CDR1 is LGHDT and CDR2 is YNNKEL (reference sequence). The CDR3 extends over 13 amino acids. Written as DNA, the CDR3 is TGTGCCAGCAGCGCCCGGACAGGGTTTGGCTACACCTTC. The encoded protein is CASSARTGFGYTF.

This clone appeared a single time. This chain uses TRBV12-3 or TRBV12-4 with TRBJ1-2, with a weak D call TRBD1 (5 bases). This CDR3 has 12 residues. With 5 bases removed from V and 8 bases from J, the gap between germline ends came to 12 bases. CDR3 protein: CASSPGRRGYTF. CDR3 DNA: TGTGCCAGCAGTCCGGGACGGCGGGGCTACACCTTC.

The chain uses TRBV9 and TRBJ2-2; the D is unclear. Germline CDR1 reads SGDLS; CDR2 reads YYNGEE. The CDR3 covers 15 residues. Trimming left V 2 bases short and J 1 base short, with 9 bases between. The CDR3 region has the DNA TGTGCCAGCAGCGTCGTTGACAAGAACACCGGGGAGCTGTTTTTT. Amino acids: CASSVVDKNTGELFF.

The V and J genes are TRBV6-2 or TRBV6-3 and TRBJ1-3; 8 nucleotides line up with TRBD1. Germline assignment: CDR1 MNHEY and CDR2 SVGEGT. This CDR3 has 16 residues. V dropped 5 bases and J dropped 4; count of bases not matched to a gene: 10. Here the CDR3 DNA reads TGTGCCAGCAGTACCCCTCAGGGGGCGTCGGGAAACACCATATATTTT. Translation gives CASSTPQGASGNTIYF.

The chain joins TRBV5-1 to TRBJ1-2, with 7 bases fitting TRBD1. Trimming cost V 4 bases and J 1 base; bases outside gene matches: 4. The CDR3 runs 14 residues. Germline V gene sequence: CDR1 SGHRS, CDR2 YFSETQ. CDR3 region: CASSMGTVNYGYTF. In DNA, the CDR3 is TGCGCCAGCAGCATGGGGACAGTTAACTATGGCTACACCTTC.

The table lists this clone with a few counts. This chain connects TRBV7-9 to TRBJ1-1; the match to TRBD1 covers 7 bases. Trimming took 6 bases from V and 2 from J; bases not matched to a gene: 6. This CDR3 has 14 amino acids. Per germline, CDR1 SEHNR and CDR2 FQNEAQ (reference sequence). In DNA form, the CDR3 reads TGTGCCAGCAGTCCCCAGGGGGGAAACACTGAAGCTTTCTTT. This gives the protein CASSPQGGNTEAFF.

This clone was observed a few times. CDR3 DNA sequence: TGTGCCAGCAGCTTAGTATCTTACGAGCAGTACTTC. Its translation is CASSLVSYEQYF. The gene calls are TRBV7-9 and TRBJ2-7; no reliable D call. This CDR3 is 12 amino acids long. Between the trimmed V and J ends, which lost 1 base and 4 bases, there was a span of 5 bases. Germline V CDR1 and CDR2: SEHNR, FQNEAQ (reference sequence). The full variable domain, rest sourced from reference TRBV7-9 and TRBJ2-7, is DTGVSQNPRHKITKRGQNVTFRCDPISEHNRLYWYRQTLGQGPEFLTYFQNEAQLEKSRLLSDRFSAERPKGSFSTLEIQRTEQGDSAMYLCASSLVSYEQYFGPGTRLTVT.